This T cell receptor (beta chain) was recovered during a study of T-cell reconstitution after alpha-beta-depleted transplantation in children. V dropped 6 bases and J dropped 5 bases, with 14 bases sitting between them. CDR1 DFQATT and CDR2 SNEGSKA come from the germline V gene (reference sequence). The CDR3 contains 13 residues. This clonotype was counted many times. Researchers prepared the TCRbeta library using unique molecular identifiers, the study reports. One entry per CDR3 protein, called by TCRdb with MiXCR from the PCR reads. The sample gives approximately 430,000 distinct CDR3 sequences, 15% to 20% of which show up once; 25% to 30% is in the top ten.

This specimen consisted of PBMCs, mostly from graft donor cells, obtained 360 days after TCRalphabeta/CD19-depleted stem cell transplant. This clonotype originated in a boy in the first two years of life who had a stem cell transplant for Wiskott-Aldrich syndrome, so the T cells may come from the graft donor. V gene TRBV20-1 combines with J gene TRBJ1-5, with D perhaps TRBD1 (5 bases). This CDR3 reads CSASTDPYQPQHF. In DNA form, the CDR3 reads TGCAGTGCGTCGACAGACCCATATCAGCCCCAGCATTTT.